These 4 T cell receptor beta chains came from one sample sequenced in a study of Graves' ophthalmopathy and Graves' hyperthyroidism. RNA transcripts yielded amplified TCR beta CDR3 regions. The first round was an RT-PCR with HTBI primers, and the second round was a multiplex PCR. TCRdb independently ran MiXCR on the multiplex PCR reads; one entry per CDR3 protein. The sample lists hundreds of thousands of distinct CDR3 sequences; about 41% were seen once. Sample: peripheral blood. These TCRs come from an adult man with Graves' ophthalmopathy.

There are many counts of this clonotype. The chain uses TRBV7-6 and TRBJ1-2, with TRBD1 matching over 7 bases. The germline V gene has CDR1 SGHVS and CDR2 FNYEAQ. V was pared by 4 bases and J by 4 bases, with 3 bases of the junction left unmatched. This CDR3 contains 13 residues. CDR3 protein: CASSSRDSYGYTF. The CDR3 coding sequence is TGTGCCAGCAGCTCCCGGGACAGCTATGGCTACACCTTC.

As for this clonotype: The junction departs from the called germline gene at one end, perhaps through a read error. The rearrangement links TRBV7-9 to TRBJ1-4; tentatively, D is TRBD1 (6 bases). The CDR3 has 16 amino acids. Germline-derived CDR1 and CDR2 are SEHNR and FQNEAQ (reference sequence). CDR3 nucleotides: TGCGCCAGCAGCCAAGATCTCGGGGGCGGATTTGAAAAACTGTTTTTT. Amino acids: CASSQDLGGGFEKLFF.

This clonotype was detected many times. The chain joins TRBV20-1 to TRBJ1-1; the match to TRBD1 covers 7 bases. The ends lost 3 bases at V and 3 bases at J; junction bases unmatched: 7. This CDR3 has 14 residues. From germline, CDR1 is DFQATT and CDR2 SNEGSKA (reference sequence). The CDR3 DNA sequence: TGCAGTGCTAGGGAGACAGGGTTCCACACTGAAGCTTTCTTT. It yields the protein CSARETGFHTEAFF.

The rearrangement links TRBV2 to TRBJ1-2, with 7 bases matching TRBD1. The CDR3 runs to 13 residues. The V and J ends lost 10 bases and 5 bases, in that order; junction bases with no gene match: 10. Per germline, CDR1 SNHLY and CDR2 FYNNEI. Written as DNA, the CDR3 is TGTGCCACCCCGCCAGGACAGGCTTATGGCTACACCTTC. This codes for CATPPGQAYGYTF.